The clone carrying this T cell receptor beta chain was detected a few times. The antigen remains unidentified. These data originate in a study of Ad26.COV2.S vaccination and SARS-CoV-2 variants. General study points: Quantification of TCR breadth and depth may have yielded underestimates of total T cell responses.

TCRdb's copy holds only in-frame clones and misses some; the assay was immunoSEQ multiplex PCR. The sample consists of 120,000 to 150,000 clones, 75% to 90% of them appearing once. This clonotype was obtained from a human donor who had recovered from COVID-19. Sequenced here: peripheral blood, sampled after recovery from COVID-19.

CDR3 in amino acids: CASSQGWADNEQFF. As DNA, the CDR3 is TGCGCCAGCAGCCAAGGTTGGGCCGACAATGAGCAGTTCTTC. V usage is TRBV4-1 and J usage is TRBJ2-1; D is uncertain. V was trimmed by 1 base and J by 5 bases, leaving 9 bases between them. CDR1 and CDR2 from the germline V gene are MGHRA and YSYEKL. This CDR3 has 14 residues.